This TCR beta chain is from a study of blood T cell repertoires in COVID-19. Study information: The United States, Italy and Spain supplied acute and convalescent COVID-19 samples. PBMCs, B-cell-depleted T cells, or T cells provided the cDNA or gDNA that made up the material.

Original methodology: Amplifying reference gene primers gave estimates of nucleated cell counts. The assay was immunoSEQ multiplex PCR, and TCRdb's table has in-frame clones only and misses some. From that table come the V and J calls and clone size; the DNA was used to work out D and trimming. The sample shows roughly 220,000 clones, 80% to 90% of them seen only once. Germline trimming cut 10 bases from V and 1 base from J; bases unmatched to any gene: 6. This CDR3 contains 13 residues. The sample taken for sequencing was peripheral blood. This TCR was recovered from a young man with active or convalescent COVID-19. This chain uses TRBV12-3 or TRBV12-4 with TRBJ1-1, with 7 bases aligning to TRBD1. CDR3 DNA sequence: TGTGCCAACAAAGCAGGGGGGAACACTGAAGCTTTCTTT. It is translated as CANKAGGNTEAFF.